The 14 T cell receptor beta chains listed next were all sequenced from one sample in a study of blood T cell repertoires in COVID-19. Data came from immunoSEQ multiplex PCR; TCRdb stores just in-frame clones and leaves some out. The table records approximately 96,000 clones, approximately 91% of them present only once. Sequencing was carried out using peripheral blood. These TCRs come from a man aged 55-75 years with acute or convalescent COVID-19.

The rearrangement uses TRBV5-1 and TRBJ2-7, with a weak D call TRBD2 (5 bases). Trimming removed 2 bases at V and 5 bases at J, with 14 bases between. CDR3 size: 14 residues. The germline CDR1 and CDR2 sequences are SGHRS and YFSETQ. The CDR3 spells CASSFRAPEDEQYF. The CDR3, as DNA: TGCGCCAGCAGCTTCCGGGCCCCGGAGGACGAGCAGTACTTC.

As for this clone: Other DNA sequences in this specimen translate into the identical CDR3. The gene calls are TRBV11-3 and TRBJ2-3, with D unresolved. This CDR3 has 12 residues. The V gene lost 5 bases and the J gene lost 0 bases, with 3 bases spanning the gap. Germline assignment: CDR1 SGHNT and CDR2 YENEEA. The CDR3 nucleotides are TGTGCCAGCAGCCATAGCACAGATACGCAGTATTTT. Protein product: CASSHSTDTQYF.

The chain couples TRBV3-1 (or the pseudogene TRBV3-2) to TRBJ2-1, with a possible D match to TRBD2 (6 bases). The V end was cut by 0 bases, the J end by 8 bases, with 17 bases between. Germline V lookup: CDR1 LGHDT, CDR2 YNNKEL (reference sequence). This CDR3 contains 16 residues. The CDR3, as DNA: TGTGCCAGCAGCCAAGATTTGGGGCAGGGAGGAGATGAGCAGTTCTTC. Residues: CASSQDLGQGGDEQFF.

The CDR3 here is CASSKGRGLAGSSYNEQFF. CDR3 coding DNA: TGTGCCAGCAGCAAAGGGCGGGGACTAGCGGGGAGCTCCTACAATGAGCAGTTCTTC. The chain combines TRBV21-1 with TRBJ2-1; TRBD2 is taken as the D call from the table, unchecked against the DNA. TRBV21-1 is annotated as a pseudogene. The CDR3 contains 19 residues.

This sequence joins TRBV19 and TRBJ2-6; D is uncertain. Germline CDR1 is LNHDA and CDR2 is SQIVND (reference sequence). The CDR3 sequence is 15 residues long. The V and J ends lost 5 bases and 0 bases respectively, with 8 bases between them. CDR3 in DNA: TGTGCCAGTAGTGAACAGACCTCTGGGGCCAACGTCCTGACTTTC. As protein: CASSEQTSGANVLTF.

The chain couples TRBV11-2 to TRBJ2-3, with a possible D match to TRBD2 (6 bases). The ends were cut back, 5 bases at V and 8 bases at J, with 11 bases in the middle. Germline values: CDR1 SGHAT, CDR2 FQNNGV. The CDR3 spans 12 residues. This chain's CDR3 is CASSAEGGTQYF. The CDR3 nucleotides are TGTGCCAGCAGCGCCGAGGGAGGTACGCAGTATTTT.

This clone was counted once. This chain uses TRBV12-3 or TRBV12-4 with TRBJ2-1, with 7 bases identical to TRBD2. V lost 4 bases and J lost 6; bases outside the gene matches: 3. The CDR3 sequence is 13 residues long. Here the CDR3 DNA reads TGTGCCAGCAGTTCCGGGACTATCAATGAGCAGTTCTTC. It is translated as CASSSGTINEQFF.

The rearrangement joins TRBV29-1 to TRBJ1-2; D is possibly TRBD1 (5 bases). V lost 4 bases, J lost 5 bases, and 14 bases lay in between. The CDR3 extends over 13 amino acids. CDR1 and CDR2 (germline): SQVTM, ANQGSEA. The CDR3 DNA reads TGCAGCGTTGGATTAGGGGAGGGATATGGCTACACCTTC. This codes for CSVGLGEGYGYTF. Filled out from reference TRBV29-1 and TRBJ1-2, the complete variable domain reads SAVISQKPSRDICQRGTSLTIQCQVDSQVTMMFWYRQQPGQSLTLIATANQGSEATYESGFVIDKFPISRPNLTFSTLTVSNMSPEDSSIYLCSVGLGEGYGYTFGSGTRLTVV.

This clone was detected once. J is TRBJ1-3 and V is TRBV10-3; unclear D gene. Between the trimmed V and J ends, which lost 6 bases and 4 bases, there was a span of 19 bases. Germline V gene data show CDR1 as ENHRY and CDR2 as SYGVKD. The CDR3 covers 16 residues. DNA for the CDR3: TGTGCCATCAGCCCCCGAGCCCAAGAAGAGGGAAACACCATATATTTT. Its translation: CAISPRAQEEGNTIYF.

The chain links TRBV19 to TRBJ1-5; D may be TRBD1 (5 bases). There are 13 residues in the CDR3. CDR1 is LNHDA, CDR2 SQIVND, per germline (reference sequence). Trimming took off 1 base at V and 6 bases at J, with 7 bases between the two ends. As DNA, the CDR3 is TGTGCCAGTAGTATAGGGGGCGGTCAGCCCCAGCATTTT. It encodes CASSIGGGQPQHF.

The rearrangement joins TRBV28 to TRBJ1-1; TRBD1 is a possible D gene (5 bases). V was cut by 7 bases and J by 0 bases, with 18 bases left in between. Germline loops: CDR1 MDHEN, CDR2 SYDVKM. This CDR3 comprises 16 residues. The CDR3 DNA sequence: TGTGCCAGCAACCCAGACGGGGGGTTGGTGAACACTGAAGCTTTCTTT. Translated, it gives CASNPDGGLVNTEAFF.

The gene calls are TRBV11-2 and TRBJ1-5, with D unclear. Trimming pared 0 bases from V and 5 bases from J, leaving 8 bases between. The CDR3 is 14 amino acids. In germline, CDR1 is SGHAT, CDR2 FQNNGV. CDR3 sequence (DNA): TGTGCCAGCAGCTTAGATTGGCCTCATCAGCCCCAGCATTTT. Its translation is CASSLDWPHQPQHF.

The chain combines TRBV6-6 with TRBJ1-5, with D tentatively TRBD1 (5 bases). This CDR3 spans 14 amino acids. Between the trimmed V and J ends, which lost 4 bases and 3 bases, there was a span of 10 bases. The germline V gene has CDR1 MNHNY and CDR2 SVGAGI (reference sequence). CDR3: CASSSGQTNQPQHF. Written as DNA, the CDR3 is TGTGCCAGCAGTTCAGGGCAGACCAATCAGCCCCAGCATTTT.

The chain carries TRBV18 and TRBJ1-1; a weak D match, TRBD1 (6 bases). This CDR3 comprises 16 residues. V lost 6 bases and J lost 2, with 19 bases in between. Germline CDR1 reads KGHSH; CDR2 reads LQKENI. CDR3 residues: CASSLKGGQDNTEAFF. The CDR3 DNA is TGTGCCAGCTCTCTAAAGGGGGGGCAGGATAACACTGAAGCTTTCTTT.